Following are 25 T cell receptor beta chains from one sample sequenced in a study of blood T cell repertoires in COVID-19. Generated by immunoSEQ multiplex PCR, the TCRdb table keeps only in-frame clones and is missing some. The data hold about 310,000 clones, with 80% to 90% observed a single time. Material for sequencing was PBMCs or T cells enriched from blood (not recorded which). These receptors were obtained from a woman between 18 and 29 years old who had recovered from COVID-19.

A remark on this clone: The sample holds other DNA sequences that translate to the same CDR3. This chain links TRBV7-2 with TRBJ2-7, with 12 nucleotides matching TRBD2. Germline CDR1 reads SGHTA; CDR2 reads FQGNSA. V dropped 2 bases and J dropped 4; count of bases not matched to a gene: 3. The length of the CDR3 is 15 residues. The CDR3 coding sequence is TGTGCCAGCAGCTTACTAGCGGGAGGGCCTTACGAGCAGTACTTC. It encodes CASSLLAGGPYEQYF.

This chain links TRBV10-3 with TRBJ1-1; 7 bases line up with TRBD1. The V gene end was trimmed by 4 bases and the J gene end by 2 bases; junction bases not matched to a gene: 10. Germline values: CDR1 ENHRY, CDR2 SYGVKD. The CDR3 is made up of 16 amino acids. The CDR3 protein is CAISVSTGDGNTEAFF. The CDR3, as DNA: TGTGCCATCAGTGTGAGCACAGGGGATGGAAACACTGAAGCTTTCTTT.

The chain links TRBV27 to TRBJ2-1; D remains unclear. This CDR3 contains 14 residues. Germline-derived CDR1 and CDR2 are MNHEY and SMNVEV (reference sequence). V gave up 0 bases and J gave up 9 bases, with 12 bases separating them. The CDR3 bases are TGTGCCAGCAGTTTATCGATGGCTCCGGGTGAGCAGTTCTTC. It specifies CASSLSMAPGEQFF.

The gene calls are TRBV4-1 and TRBJ1-3, with 7 bases matching TRBD1. The V segment lost 4 bases and the J segment 0 bases; nucleotides outside the gene matches: 9. The germline V gene has CDR1 MGHRA and CDR2 YSYEKL. This CDR3 comprises 17 residues. The CDR3 is CASSRTAGGPSGNTIYF. The CDR3 bases are TGCGCCAGCAGCCGGACGGCAGGGGGACCCTCTGGAAACACCATATATTTT.

The chain joins TRBV30 to TRBJ1-2; no definite D call. Germline V lookup: CDR1 GTSNPN, CDR2 SVGIG (reference sequence). Between the trimmed V and J ends, which lost 5 bases and 4 bases, there was a span of 8 bases. The CDR3 runs to 11 residues. The CDR3 DNA is TGTGCCTGGTATCTCCCCTATGGCTACACCTTC. It yields the protein CAWYLPYGYTF.

V usage is TRBV7-2 and J usage is TRBJ1-4; D is uncertain. CDR1 is SGHTA, CDR2 FQGNSA, per germline. The CDR3 covers 15 residues. V lost 6 bases to trimming and J lost 1 base, with 12 bases between them. The CDR3: CASRPPGRTNEKLFF. The CDR3 DNA reads TGTGCCAGCAGACCCCCGGGGAGAACTAATGAAAAACTGTTTTTT.

The chain is built from TRBV3-1 (or the pseudogene TRBV3-2) and TRBJ1-5, with a weak D call TRBD1 (5 bases). Germline-derived CDR1 and CDR2 are LGHDT and YNNKEL (reference sequence). Deletions cut 1 base from V and 7 bases from J, with 11 bases between. The CDR3 spans 14 residues. The CDR3 DNA sequence: TGTGCCAGCAGCCAAGGGTCAGGGTGGCAGCCCCAGCATTTT. This gives the protein CASSQGSGWQPQHF.

This clone was seen only once. The chain carries TRBV5-1 and TRBJ1-2; 8 bases match TRBD1. This CDR3 is 14 amino acids long. CDR1 is SGHRS and CDR2 is YFSETQ in the germline V gene. J was trimmed by 7 bases and V by 0 bases; bases with no gene match: 5. The CDR3 nucleotides read TGCGCCAGCAGCTTGGGTACAGGGGGAGGTGGCTACACCTTC. It codes for CASSLGTGGGGYTF.

The CDR3 is CASSPRTGGFGNTIYF. CDR3 in DNA: TGTGCCAGCAGCCCACGGACAGGGGGCTTCGGAAACACCATATATTTT. This rearrangement joins TRBV5-6 to TRBJ1-3; 11 bases fit TRBD1. CDR3 length: 16 residues. Trimming removed 4 bases from V and 4 bases from J; junction bases left unmatched: 7. Germline CDR1 reads SGHDT; CDR2 reads YYEEEE.

The gene calls are TRBV27 and TRBJ2-3; 10 positions agree with TRBD2. CDR1 MNHEY and CDR2 SMNVEV come from the germline V gene (reference sequence). The V gene end was trimmed by 6 bases and the J gene end by 4 bases; junction bases not matched to a gene: 7. CDR3 length: 15 amino acids. This CDR3 is CASSNSGRSADTQYF. DNA of the CDR3: TGTGCCAGCAGCAATAGCGGGAGGAGCGCAGATACGCAGTATTTT.

The chain employs TRBV15 and TRBJ1-3, with D possibly being TRBD1 (5 bases). Germline V gene lookup returns CDR1 LNHNV and CDR2 YYDKDF (reference sequence). Trimming took off 1 base at V and 2 bases at J, with 9 bases between the two ends. This CDR3 is built from 15 residues. CDR3 protein: CATSRVRGTGNTIYF. The DNA of the CDR3 is TGTGCCACCAGCAGAGTGCGGGGCACTGGAAACACCATATATTTT.

This clone has ten or more counts. The V and J genes are TRBV7-2 and TRBJ1-2, with D perhaps TRBD1 (5 bases). This CDR3 region has 14 residues. Germline-derived CDR1 and CDR2 are SGHTA and FQGNSA. Deletions cut 2 bases from V and 2 bases from J, with 9 bases between. Written as DNA, the CDR3 is TGTGCCAGCAGCTTATCAGCAGGGAACTATGGCTACACCTTC. This sequence encodes CASSLSAGNYGYTF.

This rearrangement joins TRBV5-6 to TRBJ2-7, with 7 bases matching TRBD1. Losses at the gene ends were 0 bases for V and 6 bases for J; bases not matched to a gene: 21. CDR1 SGHDT and CDR2 YYEEEE come from the germline V gene. This CDR3 spans 19 amino acids. Here the CDR3 DNA reads TGTGCCAGCAGCTTGGAGGTAGGGGGCCGGGGACAAACGAGGCCCGAGCAGTACTTC. Residues: CASSLEVGGRGQTRPEQYF.

V and J are TRBV19 and TRBJ2-2; 7 bases are shared with TRBD1. The CDR3 sequence is 16 residues long. Germline V gene sequence: CDR1 LNHDA, CDR2 SQIVND (reference sequence). V gave up 4 bases and J gave up 4 bases; unmatched junction bases: 9. CDR3 protein: CASSSPTGLVTGELFF. Here the CDR3 DNA reads TGTGCCAGTAGTAGCCCGACAGGGTTGGTCACCGGGGAGCTGTTTTTT.

This chain connects TRBV5-1 to TRBJ1-6; no reliable D call. Germline lookup yields CDR1 SGHRS and CDR2 YFSETQ. V dropped 4 bases and J dropped 7 bases, with 9 bases sitting between them. The CDR3 covers 13 residues. The CDR3 region has the DNA TGCGCCAGCAGCCTAAACGCCAATTCACCCCTCCACTTT. Its translation: CASSLNANSPLHF.

V usage is TRBV10-3 and J usage is TRBJ1-2; D uncertain. This CDR3 is built from 11 residues. V was shortened by 3 bases and J by 7 bases, with 6 bases between the two germline ends. CDR1 is ENHRY, CDR2 SYGVKD, per germline. The CDR3 protein is CAISEGGGYTF. DNA for the CDR3: TGTGCCATCAGTGAAGGAGGTGGCTACACCTTC.

This clone showed up just a few times. J is TRBJ2-1 and V is TRBV5-8; D is perhaps TRBD1 (5 bases). This CDR3 is 14 amino acids long. Per germline, CDR1 SGHTS and CDR2 YDEGEE. V was cut by 4 bases and J by 5 bases, with 13 bases left in between. The CDR3 nucleotides read TGTGCCAGCAGCCTTCTCCTGGGGCACAATGAGCAGTTCTTC. Its translation is CASSLLLGHNEQFF.

The chain is built from TRBV7-9 and TRBJ1-1; 9 nucleotides align to TRBD1. The CDR3 extends over 15 amino acids. Germline lookup yields CDR1 SEHNR and CDR2 FQNEAQ (reference sequence). With 5 bases clipped from V and 0 bases from J, the junction kept 4 bases outside the gene matches. CDR3: CASSRDRDMNTEAFF. The CDR3 nucleotides are TGTGCCAGCAGCCGGGACAGGGACATGAACACTGAAGCTTTCTTT.

The genes are TRBV5-5 and TRBJ1-2, with TRBD1 matching 8 bases. This CDR3 comprises 15 residues. Losses at the gene ends were 2 bases for V and 7 bases for J; bases not matched to a gene: 10. Per the germline V gene, CDR1 is SGHKS and CDR2 is YYEKEE (reference sequence). CDR3 bases: TGTGCCAGCAGCTTAACGGACAGGGTTTACTCTGGCTACACCTTC. Translation gives CASSLTDRVYSGYTF.

This chain joins TRBV6-2 or TRBV6-3 and TRBJ2-3; 11 nucleotides align to TRBD2. V lost 6 bases, J lost 5 bases, and 7 bases stayed unmatched. This CDR3 has 15 residues. Germline CDR1 is MNHEY and CDR2 is SVGEGT. The CDR3 reads CASSLIGTSGDTQYF. CDR3 bases: TGTGCCAGCAGCCTAATCGGGACTAGCGGAGATACGCAGTATTTT.

The rearrangement uses TRBV11-2 and TRBJ2-1; D gene ambiguous. This CDR3 region has 11 residues. Trimming removed 7 bases from V and 8 bases from J, with 9 bases in between. Germline assignment: CDR1 SGHAT and CDR2 FQNNGV. CDR3 sequence (DNA): TGTGCCAGCACCCCATTTCATGAGCAGTTCTTC. Residues: CASTPFHEQFF.

The chain carries TRBV4-3 and TRBJ1-1; TRBD1 is a possible D gene (5 bases). This CDR3 comprises 14 residues. Germline V gene data show CDR1 as LGHNA and CDR2 as YSLEER. The V gene lost 0 bases and the J gene lost 7 bases, with 12 bases spanning the gap. This chain's CDR3 is CASSQDRIRDEAFF. CDR3 DNA sequence: TGCGCCAGCAGCCAAGATCGGATCAGGGATGAAGCTTTCTTT.

This clone appeared a single time. V gene TRBV10-3 combines with J gene TRBJ2-3, with 8 bases matching TRBD2. The CDR3 extends over 14 amino acids. V lost 5 bases, J lost 1 base, and 2 bases stayed unmatched. CDR1 is ENHRY, CDR2 SYGVKD, per germline. The DNA for the CDR3 is TGTGCCATCAGTTTTAGCGGGGGCACAGATACGCAGTATTTT. Translating gives CAISFSGGTDTQYF.

The chain has TRBV30 and TRBJ1-2; 9 bases map to TRBD1. In germline, CDR1 is GTSNPN, CDR2 SVGIG (reference sequence). The V and J ends lost 4 bases and 1 base, in that order; junction bases with no gene match: 4. The CDR3 runs to 14 residues. The CDR3 region has the DNA TGTGCCTGGAATCCGGACAGGGGTAACTATGGCTACACCTTC. It specifies CAWNPDRGNYGYTF.

V usage is TRBV21-1 and J usage is TRBJ2-5; the D call in the table, TRBD2, was not verified against the DNA. TRBV21-1 is shown as a pseudogene. The CDR3 contains 14 residues. The CDR3, as DNA: TGTTTACGAGATGGGGGGAAGGCTGGAGAGACCCAGTACTTC. Translated, it gives CLRDGGKAGETQYF.